A selection of T cell receptor beta chains follows, all from one sample in a study of circulating CD8 cells and anti-PD-1 response in melanoma. TCRdb passed the reads through MiXCR, listing each CDR3 protein once. Of around 150 distinct CDR3 sequences in the sample, 9.5% were seen once. Material: CD8+ T cells from PBMCs, obtained at baseline or after one month of anti-PD-1 therapy (not recorded which). These receptors all stem from a human donor with melanoma. CDR3s include the opening cysteine and the closing phenylalanine or tryptophan. Each record gives: J gene, V gene, clone size, D gene, CDR3 DNA, CDR3 protein. D genes are given only for firm matches. Only part of the rows carry a size: once, few, many, or a class if the clone is expanded.

j_call: TRBJ1-1; v_call: TRBV19; clone_size: -; d_call: -; cdr3_nt: TGTGCCAGTAGCCTCCGGGGGGAATGGTTCGAAGCTTTCTTT; cdr3_aa: CASSLRGEWFEAFF
j_call: TRBJ2-2; v_call: TRBV20-1; clone_size: large; d_call: -; cdr3_nt: TGCAGTGCTAGAGATGGAGTTACTGACGCCGGGGAGCTGTTTTTT; cdr3_aa: CSARDGVTDAGELFF
j_call: TRBJ1-5; v_call: TRBV30; clone_size: medium-sized; d_call: -; cdr3_nt: TGTGCCTGGAGAGGCGGGACAACTGGGAATCAGCCCCAGCATTTT; cdr3_aa: CAWRGGTTGNQPQHF
j_call: TRBJ2-1; v_call: TRBV27; clone_size: large; d_call: -; cdr3_nt: TGTGCCAGCAGTTTATCTGTCGGGCCCGACAATGAGCAGTTCTTC; cdr3_aa: CASSLSVGPDNEQFF
j_call: TRBJ2-1; v_call: TRBV4-1; clone_size: hyperexpanded; d_call: TRBD2; cdr3_nt: TGCGCCAGCAGCCAAGAGGTCCCCCCAGCGGGAGCTGGTAATGAGCAGTTCTTC; cdr3_aa: CASSQEVPPAGAGNEQFF
j_call: TRBJ1-5; v_call: TRBV20-1; clone_size: hyperexpanded; d_call: -; cdr3_nt: TGCAGTGCTAGAGATGAGTCGGCAGGGCTTAGGCAGCCCCAGCATTTT; cdr3_aa: CSARDESAGLRQPQHF
j_call: TRBJ2-2; v_call: TRBV19; clone_size: large; d_call: TRBD2; cdr3_nt: TGTGCCAGTAAACGGGAGGCAGGGACTAACACCGGGGAGCTGTTTTTT; cdr3_aa: CASKREAGTNTGELFF
j_call: TRBJ2-2; v_call: TRBV27; clone_size: -; d_call: -; cdr3_nt: TGTGCCAGCAGTTCACACTTGAACACCGGGGAGCTGTTTTTT; cdr3_aa: CASSSHLNTGELFF
j_call: TRBJ2-1; v_call: TRBV29-1; clone_size: hyperexpanded; d_call: -; cdr3_nt: TGCAGCGTTGAGAAGGGCGTAGCTAGGGACTTTAACTATGAGCAGTTCTTC; cdr3_aa: CSVEKGVARDFNYEQFF
j_call: TRBJ2-1; v_call: TRBV19; clone_size: medium-sized; d_call: TRBD2; cdr3_nt: TGTGCCAGTAGTATGACTAGCGGCGGTGAGCAGTTCTTC; cdr3_aa: CASSMTSGGEQFF
j_call: TRBJ2-7; v_call: TRBV20-1; clone_size: medium-sized; d_call: TRBD2; cdr3_nt: TGCAGTGCTAGAGAAACGGGACTAGCGGACTACGAGCAGTACTTC; cdr3_aa: CSARETGLADYEQYF